This TCR beta chain was retrieved from a study of cytomegalovirus exposure and HLA in healthy donors. For the study at large: The same platform used for the 650 to 850 first-cohort repertoires was also used for the 120 or so validation repertoires, as a later analysis reported.

The donors were part of the 120-subject validation cohort, which stood apart from the roughly 680-subject first cohort. Germline CDR1 is GTSNPN and CDR2 is SVGIG (reference sequence). This CDR3 is built from 16 residues. V trimming: 0 bases; J trimming: 4 bases; junction bases outside the gene matches: 9. As to this clone: The antigen is unknown.

Study findings and constraints: Subsequent analysis of the 95 to 150 validation repertoires found a tendency for first-cohort TCR clusters to co-occur. In vitro work confirmed that three CMV-associated chains recognize CMV antigens.

Assay used: immunoSEQ multiplex PCR; TCRdb lists only in-frame clones, some missing. The sample has over 150,000 clones, roughly 89% seen once. The chain couples TRBV30 to TRBJ1-5; TRBD1 matches at 7 bases. This clonotype was sampled from a young woman in good health and CMV-seropositive. What was sequenced was PBMCs. In DNA form, the CDR3 reads TGTGCCTGGAGTGTACAGGGGTCCTTATTTAATCAGCCCCAGCATTTT. Its protein product is CAWSVQGSLFNQPQHF.